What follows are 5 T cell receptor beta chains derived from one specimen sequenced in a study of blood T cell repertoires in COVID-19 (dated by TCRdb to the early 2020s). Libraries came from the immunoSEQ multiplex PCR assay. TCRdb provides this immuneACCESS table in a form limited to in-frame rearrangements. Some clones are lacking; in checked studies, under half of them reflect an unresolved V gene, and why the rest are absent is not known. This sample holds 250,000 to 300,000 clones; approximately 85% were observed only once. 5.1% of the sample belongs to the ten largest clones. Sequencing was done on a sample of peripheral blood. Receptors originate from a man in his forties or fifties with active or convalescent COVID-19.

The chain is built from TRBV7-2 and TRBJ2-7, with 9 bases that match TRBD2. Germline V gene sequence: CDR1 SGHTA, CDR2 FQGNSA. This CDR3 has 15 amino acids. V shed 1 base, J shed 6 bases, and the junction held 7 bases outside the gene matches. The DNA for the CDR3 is TGTGCCAGCAGCTTAGTTAGTGCGGGAGGGGCCGAGCAGTACTTC. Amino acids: CASSLVSAGGAEQYF.

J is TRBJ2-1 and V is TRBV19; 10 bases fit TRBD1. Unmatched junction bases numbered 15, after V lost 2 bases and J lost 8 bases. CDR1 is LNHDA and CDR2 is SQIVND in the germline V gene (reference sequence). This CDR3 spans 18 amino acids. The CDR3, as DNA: TGTGCCAGTAGTATATGGGCCCTGACAGGGGGCAGAGTCTATGAGCAGTTCTTC. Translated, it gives CASSIWALTGGRVYEQFF.

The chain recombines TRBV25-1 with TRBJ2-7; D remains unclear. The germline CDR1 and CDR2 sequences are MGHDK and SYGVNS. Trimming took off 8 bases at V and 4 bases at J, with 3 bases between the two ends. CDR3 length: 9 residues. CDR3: CASLYEQYF. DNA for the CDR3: TGTGCCAGCTTATACGAGCAGTACTTC.

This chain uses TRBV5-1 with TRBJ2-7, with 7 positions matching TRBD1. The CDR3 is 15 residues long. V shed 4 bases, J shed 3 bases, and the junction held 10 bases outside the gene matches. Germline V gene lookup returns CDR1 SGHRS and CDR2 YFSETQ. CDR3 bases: TGCGCCAGCAGCAAACTACCGGGACAGAGCTACGAGCAGTACTTC. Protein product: CASSKLPGQSYEQYF.

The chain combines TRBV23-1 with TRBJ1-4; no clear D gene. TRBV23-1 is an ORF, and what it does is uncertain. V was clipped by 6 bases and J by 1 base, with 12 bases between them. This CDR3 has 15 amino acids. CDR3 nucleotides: TGCGCCAGCAGAGAAGAGGGAGAAACTAATGAAAAACTGTTTTTT. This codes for CASREEGETNEKLFF.